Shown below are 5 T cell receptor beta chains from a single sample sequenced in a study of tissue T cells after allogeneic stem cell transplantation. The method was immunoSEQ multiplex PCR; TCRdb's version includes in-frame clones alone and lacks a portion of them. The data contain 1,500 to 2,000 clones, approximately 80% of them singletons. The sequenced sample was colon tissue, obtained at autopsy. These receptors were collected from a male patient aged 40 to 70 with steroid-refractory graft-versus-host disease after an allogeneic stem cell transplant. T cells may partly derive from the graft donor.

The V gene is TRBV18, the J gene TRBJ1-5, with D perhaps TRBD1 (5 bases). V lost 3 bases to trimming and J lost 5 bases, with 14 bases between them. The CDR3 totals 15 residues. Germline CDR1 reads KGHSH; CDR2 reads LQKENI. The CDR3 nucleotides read TGTGCCAGCTCACCGGGACGGGAGGGATATCAGCCCCAGCATTTT. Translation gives CASSPGREGYQPQHF.

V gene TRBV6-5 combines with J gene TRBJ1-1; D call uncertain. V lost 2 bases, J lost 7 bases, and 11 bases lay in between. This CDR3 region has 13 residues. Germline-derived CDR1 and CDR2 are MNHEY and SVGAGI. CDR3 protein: CASSYRGEREAFF. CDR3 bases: TGTGCCAGCAGTTACCGCGGGGAGCGTGAAGCTTTCTTT.

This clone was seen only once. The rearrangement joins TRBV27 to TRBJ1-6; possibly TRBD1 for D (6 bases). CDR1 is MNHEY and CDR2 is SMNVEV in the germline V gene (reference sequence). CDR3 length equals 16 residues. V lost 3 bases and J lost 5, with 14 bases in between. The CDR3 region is CASSFWGARDNSPLHF. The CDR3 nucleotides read TGTGCCAGCAGTTTTTGGGGGGCGAGAGATAATTCACCCCTCCACTTT.

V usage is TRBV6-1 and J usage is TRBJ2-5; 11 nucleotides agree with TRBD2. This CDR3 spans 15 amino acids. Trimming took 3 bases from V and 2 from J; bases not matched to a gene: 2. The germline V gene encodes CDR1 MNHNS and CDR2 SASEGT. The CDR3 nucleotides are TGTGCCAGCAGTGACCTAGCGGGGGGTCAAGAGACCCAGTACTTC. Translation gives CASSDLAGGQETQYF.

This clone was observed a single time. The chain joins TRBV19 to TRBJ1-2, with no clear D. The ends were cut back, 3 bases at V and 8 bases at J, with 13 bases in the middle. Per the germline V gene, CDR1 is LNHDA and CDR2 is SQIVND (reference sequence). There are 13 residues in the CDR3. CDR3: CASSMVVMGGYTF. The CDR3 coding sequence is TGTGCCAGTAGTATGGTCGTGATGGGCGGCTACACCTTC.